This TCR beta chain was sequenced in a study of early T cells in non-severe SARS-CoV-2 infection (dated by TCRdb to the early 2020s). Context from the whole study: TCR sequencing used bulk RNA from unsorted whole blood, so alpha and beta chains could not be paired.

The study was a case-control design nested within a healthcare worker cohort in London, UK, with weekly nasopharyngeal swab PCR tests and blood sampling. Healthcare workers were recruited during the week of the UK lockdown, between 23 and 31 March 2020, and followed weekly for up to about 15 weeks. General findings and caveats noted by the study authors: VDJdb matching was skewed toward anti-spike CD8 responses, so virus-specific expansions were likely underestimated and private and CD4 specificities were missed.

The method behind the library was 5' RACE. Sequencing was carried out with a NextSeq 500. In the TCR library protocol, unique molecular identifiers were attached to individual cDNA molecules to correct for PCR bias and sequencing error. Sequencing covered both TCR alpha and beta chains, and within each sample the abundances of alpha and beta sequences were tightly co-correlated. Per the original workflow: V gene, J gene and CDR3 annotation of TCR sequences was performed with Decombinator V4. Expanded TCRs were defined as changing significantly between any two time points under a Poisson model with p below 0.0001. TCR abundances were normalised to the total number of TCRs sequenced in each sample and reported as counts per million. VDJdb, accessed 1 November 2021, was searched for CMV, EBV and SARS-CoV-2 annotated TCRs, with TCRs annotated for multiple antigens excluded. TCRdb cleaned the public reads at Q25 with fastp, built clones with MiXCR and kept in-frame beta chains. Each entry is one CDR3 protein sequence, shown with its most common DNA and genes. These V and J calls originate from TCRdb's pipeline instead of the authors' own analysis. Here the sample has approximately 73,000 distinct CDR3 sequences; 11% occur a single time. The top ten constitute 4% to 5% of the sample.

This clonotype was seen more than once but under ten times. Its antigen remains unidentified. No much larger clone is present one base from it, and per-base qualities are unavailable. This receptor was taken from an adult who was a healthcare worker with PCR-confirmed SARS-CoV-2 infection or an uninfected control (not recorded which). Sequences were obtained from whole blood.

The CDR3 region reads CASSAGQDQYGYTF. The DNA reads TGTGCCAGCAGCGCCGGACAGGACCAGTATGGCTACACCTTC. The chain is encoded by TRBV9 joined to TRBJ1-2; 7 central nucleotides agree with TRBD1. For this chain, trimming is 3 bases at the V end and 5 bases at the J end, and the number of junction bases without a gene match is 7. From a lookup of the germline V gene, CDR1 and CDR2 are SGDLS and YYNGEE. The CDR3 numbers 14 residues from cysteine through phenylalanine. Only the CDR3 region is kept as DNA, spanning 42 bases read in frame from base 1.